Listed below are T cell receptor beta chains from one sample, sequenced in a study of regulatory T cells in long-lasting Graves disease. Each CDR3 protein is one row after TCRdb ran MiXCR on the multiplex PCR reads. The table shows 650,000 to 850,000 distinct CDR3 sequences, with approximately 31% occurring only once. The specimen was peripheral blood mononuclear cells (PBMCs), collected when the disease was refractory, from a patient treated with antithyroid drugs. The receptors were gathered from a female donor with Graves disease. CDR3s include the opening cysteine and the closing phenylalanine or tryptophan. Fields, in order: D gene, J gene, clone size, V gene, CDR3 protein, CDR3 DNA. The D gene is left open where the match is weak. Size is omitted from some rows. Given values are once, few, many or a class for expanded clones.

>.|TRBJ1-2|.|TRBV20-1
CSARLRDRFSYGYTF
TGCAGTGCCCGACTAAGAGACAGGTTCTCCTATGGCTACACCTTC
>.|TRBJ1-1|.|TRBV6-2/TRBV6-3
CASSYIGGNTEAFF
TGTGCCAGCAGTTACATCGGCGGGAACACTGAAGCTTTCTTT
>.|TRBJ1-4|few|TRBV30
CAWSPTGSINEKLFF
TGTGCCTGGAGTCCCACGGGCAGCATTAATGAAAAACTGTTTTTT
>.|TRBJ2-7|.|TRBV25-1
CASSEDRDPKEQYF
TGTGCCAGCAGTGAGGACCGGGACCCTAAAGAGCAGTACTTC
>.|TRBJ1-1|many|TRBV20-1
CSARGRIAEAFF
TGCAGTGCTAGAGGGCGGATTGCTGAAGCTTTCTTT
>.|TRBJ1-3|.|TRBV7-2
CASSLRQGSRNTIYF
TGTGCCAGCAGCTTAAGGCAGGGGTCACGGAACACCATATATTTT
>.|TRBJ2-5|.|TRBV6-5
CASSYEPGQRETQYF
TGTGCCAGCAGTTACGAACCGGGGCAGCGAGAGACCCAGTACTTC
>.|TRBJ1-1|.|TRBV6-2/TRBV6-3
CASSETGGAEAFF
TGTGCCAGCAGTGAAACGGGGGGTGCTGAAGCTTTCTTT
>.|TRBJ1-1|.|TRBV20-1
CSAPPWTGNTEAFF
TGCAGTGCGCCACCTTGGACGGGGAACACTGAAGCTTTCTTT
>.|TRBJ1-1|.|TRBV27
CASSIMGVFTEAFF
TGTGCCAGCAGCATCATGGGGGTATTTACTGAAGCTTTCTTT
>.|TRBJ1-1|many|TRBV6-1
CASRPTGMNTEAFF
TGTGCCAGCAGGCCGACAGGAATGAACACTGAAGCTTTCTTT
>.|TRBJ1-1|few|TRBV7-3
CASSNDLNTEAFF
TGTGCCAGCAGCAATGACTTGAACACTGAAGCTTTCTTT
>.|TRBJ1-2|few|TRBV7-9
CASSLRESGYTF
TGTGCCAGCAGCTTAAGGGAATCTGGCTACACCTTC
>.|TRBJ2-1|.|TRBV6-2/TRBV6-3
CASGVATGSPYNEQFF
TGTGCCAGCGGGGTGGCGACTGGCTCTCCCTACAATGAGCAGTTCTTC
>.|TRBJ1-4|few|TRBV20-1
CSARGRNPPREKLFF
TGCAGTGCTAGAGGACGGAACCCTCCTCGGGAAAAACTGTTTTTT
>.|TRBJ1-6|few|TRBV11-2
CASSRTDNSPLHF
TGTGCCAGCAGTCGGACAGATAATTCACCCCTCCACTTT
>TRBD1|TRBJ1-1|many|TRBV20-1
CSAPDRGGTEAFF
TGCAGTGCGCCCGACAGGGGGGGCACTGAAGCTTTCTTT
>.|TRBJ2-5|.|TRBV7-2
CASSLALDRTEYF
TGTGCCAGCAGCTTAGCTCTAGATCGTACAGAGTACTTC
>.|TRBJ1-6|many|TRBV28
CASSPRHNSPLHF
TGTGCCAGCAGCCCACGGCACAATTCACCCCTCCACTTT
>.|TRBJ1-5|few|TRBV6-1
CASSEFRDNQPQHF
TGTGCCAGCAGTGAATTTAGGGACAATCAGCCCCAGCATTTT